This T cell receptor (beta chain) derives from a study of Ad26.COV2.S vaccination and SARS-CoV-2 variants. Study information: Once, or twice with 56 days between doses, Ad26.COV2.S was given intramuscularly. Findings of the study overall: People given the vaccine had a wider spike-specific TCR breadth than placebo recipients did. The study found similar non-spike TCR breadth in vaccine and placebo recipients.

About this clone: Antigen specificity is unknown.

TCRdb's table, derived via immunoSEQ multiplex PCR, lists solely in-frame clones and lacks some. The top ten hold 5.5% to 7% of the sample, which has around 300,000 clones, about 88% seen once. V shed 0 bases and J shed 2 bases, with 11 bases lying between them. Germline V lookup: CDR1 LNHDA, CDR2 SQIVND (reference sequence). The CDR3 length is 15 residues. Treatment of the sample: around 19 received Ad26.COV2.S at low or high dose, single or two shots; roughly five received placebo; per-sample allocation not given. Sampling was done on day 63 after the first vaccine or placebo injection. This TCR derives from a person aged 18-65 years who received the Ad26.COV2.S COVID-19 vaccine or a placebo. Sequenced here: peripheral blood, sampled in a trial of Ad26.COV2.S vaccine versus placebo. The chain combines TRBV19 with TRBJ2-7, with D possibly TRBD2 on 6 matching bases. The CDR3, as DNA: TGTGCCAGTAGTATAGAGGAGGGTTCACCCTACGAGCAGTACTTC. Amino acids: CASSIEEGSPYEQYF.